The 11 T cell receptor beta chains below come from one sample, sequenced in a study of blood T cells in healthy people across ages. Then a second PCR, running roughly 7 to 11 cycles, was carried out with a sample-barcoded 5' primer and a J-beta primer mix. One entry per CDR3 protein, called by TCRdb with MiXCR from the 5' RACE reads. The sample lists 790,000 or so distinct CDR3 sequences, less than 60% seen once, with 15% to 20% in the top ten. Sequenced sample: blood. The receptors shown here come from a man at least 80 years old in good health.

CDR3 residues: CATQGGALDTQYF. CDR3 nucleotide sequence: TGTGCCACCCAGGGAGGGGCCCTAGATACGCAGTATTTT. This chain joins TRBV12-3 or TRBV12-4 and TRBJ2-3, with 7 bases that match TRBD2. The J segment lost 5 bases and the V segment lost 10 bases, leaving 9 bases of the junction unmatched. The CDR3 is 13 residues long.

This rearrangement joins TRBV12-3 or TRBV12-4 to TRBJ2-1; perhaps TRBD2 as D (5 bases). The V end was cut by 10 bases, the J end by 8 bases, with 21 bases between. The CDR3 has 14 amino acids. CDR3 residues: CATLVRGRADEQFF. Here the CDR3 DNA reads TGTGCCACCCTGGTCAGAGGGAGAGCAGATGAGCAGTTCTTC.

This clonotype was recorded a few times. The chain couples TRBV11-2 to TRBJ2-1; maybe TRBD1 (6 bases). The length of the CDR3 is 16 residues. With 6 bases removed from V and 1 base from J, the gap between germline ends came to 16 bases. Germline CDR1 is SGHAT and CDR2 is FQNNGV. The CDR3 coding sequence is TGTGCCAGCAGTTCCACAGGGTCAGGATCCTACAATGAGCAGTTCTTC. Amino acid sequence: CASSSTGSGSYNEQFF. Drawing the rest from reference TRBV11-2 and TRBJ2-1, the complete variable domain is EAGVAQSPRYKIIEKRQSVAFWCNPISGHATLYWYQQILGQGPKLLIQFQNNGVVDDSQLPKDRFSAERLKGVDSTLKIQPAKLEDSAVYLCASSSTGSGSYNEQFFGPGTRLTVL.

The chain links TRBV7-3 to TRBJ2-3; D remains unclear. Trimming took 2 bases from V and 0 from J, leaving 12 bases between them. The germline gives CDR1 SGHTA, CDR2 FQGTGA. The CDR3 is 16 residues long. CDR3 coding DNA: TGTGCCAGCAGCTTAGGTCTAAACCCTAGCACAGATACGCAGTATTTT. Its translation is CASSLGLNPSTDTQYF.

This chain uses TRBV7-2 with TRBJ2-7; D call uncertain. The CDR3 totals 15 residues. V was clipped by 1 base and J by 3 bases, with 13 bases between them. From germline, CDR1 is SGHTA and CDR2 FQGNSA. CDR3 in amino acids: CASSLGVGINYEQYF. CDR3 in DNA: TGTGCCAGCAGCTTAGGAGTGGGGATCAACTACGAGCAGTACTTC.

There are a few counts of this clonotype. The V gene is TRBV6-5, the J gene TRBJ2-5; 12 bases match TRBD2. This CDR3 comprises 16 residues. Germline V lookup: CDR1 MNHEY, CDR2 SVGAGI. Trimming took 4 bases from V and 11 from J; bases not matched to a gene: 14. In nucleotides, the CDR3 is TGTGCCAGCAGTTCCCCTAGCGGGAGGGAAAACAATGAGCAGTACTTC. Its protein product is CASSSPSGRENNEQYF.

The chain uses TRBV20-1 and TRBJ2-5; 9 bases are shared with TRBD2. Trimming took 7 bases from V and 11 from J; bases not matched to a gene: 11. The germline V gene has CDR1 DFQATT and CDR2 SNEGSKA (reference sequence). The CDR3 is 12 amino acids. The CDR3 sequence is CSGNKREAEQYF. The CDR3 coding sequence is TGCAGTGGAAATAAGCGGGAGGCTGAGCAGTACTTC.

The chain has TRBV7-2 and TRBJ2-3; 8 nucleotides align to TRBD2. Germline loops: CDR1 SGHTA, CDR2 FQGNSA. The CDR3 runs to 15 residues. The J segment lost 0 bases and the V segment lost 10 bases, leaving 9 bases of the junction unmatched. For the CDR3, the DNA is TGTGCCAATAGGACTAGCCTAAGAAGCACAGATACGCAGTATTTT. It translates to CANRTSLRSTDTQYF. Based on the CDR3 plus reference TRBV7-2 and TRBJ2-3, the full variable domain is GAGVSQSPSNKVTEKGKDVELRCDPISGHTALYWYRQSLGQGLEFLIYFQGNSAPDKSGLPSDRFSAERTGGSVSTLTIQRTQQEDSAVYLCANRTSLRSTDTQYFGPGTRLTVL.

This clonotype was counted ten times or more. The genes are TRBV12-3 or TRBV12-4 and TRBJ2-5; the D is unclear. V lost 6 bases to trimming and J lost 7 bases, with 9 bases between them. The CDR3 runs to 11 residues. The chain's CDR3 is CASSLMSTQYF. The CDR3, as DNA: TGTGCCAGCAGCCTGATGTCGACCCAGTACTTC.

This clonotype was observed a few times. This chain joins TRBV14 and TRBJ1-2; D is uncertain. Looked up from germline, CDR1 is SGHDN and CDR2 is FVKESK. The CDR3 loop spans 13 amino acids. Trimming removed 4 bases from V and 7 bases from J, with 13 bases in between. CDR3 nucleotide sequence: TGTGCCAGCAGCCGGGAAGGGTCGTTTGGCTACACCTTC. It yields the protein CASSREGSFGYTF. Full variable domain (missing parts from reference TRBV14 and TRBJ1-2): EAGVTQFPSHSVIEKGQTVTLRCDPISGHDNLYWYRRVMGKEIKFLLHFVKESKQDESGMPNNRFLAERTGGTYSTLKVQPAELEDSGVYFCASSREGSFGYTFGSGTRLTVV.

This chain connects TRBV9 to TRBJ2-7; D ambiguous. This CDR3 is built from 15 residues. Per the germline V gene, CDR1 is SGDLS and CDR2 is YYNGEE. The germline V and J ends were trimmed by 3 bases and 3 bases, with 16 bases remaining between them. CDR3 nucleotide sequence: TGTGCCAGCAGCGACCTCTCGCGCCGTCACTACGAGCAGTACTTC. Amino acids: CASSDLSRRHYEQYF.